What follows are 30 T cell receptor beta chains derived from one specimen sequenced in a study of T cell responses to AZD1222 COVID-19 vaccine. TCRdb's copy holds only in-frame clones and misses some; the assay was immunoSEQ multiplex PCR. The table has around 220,000 clones, 94% seen once. The starting material was peripheral blood, obtained 28 days after the second dose of the MenACWY control vaccine. The receptors shown here come from an adult who received the MenACWY meningococcal vaccine as a control.

This clone has just a few counts. The J gene is TRBJ1-1, the V gene TRBV27; 8 positions match TRBD1. CDR1 is MNHEY and CDR2 is SMNVEV in the germline V gene (reference sequence). This CDR3 region has 15 residues. After removal of 0 bases from V and 1 base from J, the junction contained 1 base not matched to a gene. CDR3 bases: TGTGCCAGCAGTTTATCGCAGGGGGCGAACACTGAAGCTTTCTTT. Translating it yields CASSLSQGANTEAFF.

This clone came up a few times. The chain has TRBV5-5 and TRBJ2-7; possibly TRBD1 or TRBD2 for D (5 bases each). The length of the CDR3 is 16 residues. V lost 0 bases to trimming and J lost 4 bases, with 17 bases between them. Germline assignment: CDR1 SGHKS and CDR2 YYEKEE (reference sequence). The CDR3 here is CASSLAVGPLMYEQYF. For the CDR3, the DNA is TGTGCCAGCAGCTTGGCTGTGGGACCCCTTATGTACGAGCAGTACTTC.

This clone has a single count. The rearrangement links TRBV19 to TRBJ2-3; 7 nucleotides match TRBD2. V lost 6 bases, J lost 8 bases, and 11 bases stayed unmatched. The CDR3 has 14 residues. CDR1 is LNHDA and CDR2 is SQIVND in the germline V gene (reference sequence). This CDR3 reads CASSPGRGSGTQYF. DNA for the CDR3: TGTGCCAGTAGCCCGGGGAGGGGTTCAGGTACGCAGTATTTT.

This sequence joins TRBV7-9 and TRBJ2-5; 12 bases line up with TRBD2. Germline V gives CDR1 SEHNR, CDR2 FQNEAQ (reference sequence). V dropped 5 bases and J dropped 5; count of bases not matched to a gene: 3. The length of the CDR3 is 14 residues. The CDR3 protein is CASSPGTSGETQYF. The CDR3 DNA reads as TGTGCCAGCAGCCCGGGGACTAGCGGGGAGACCCAGTACTTC.

The chain couples TRBV7-9 to TRBJ2-7; D possibly uses TRBD1 or TRBD2 (6 bases each). Germline V CDR1 and CDR2: SEHNR, FQNEAQ (reference sequence). This CDR3 contains 12 residues. V was clipped by 7 bases and J by 4 bases, with 11 bases between them. CDR3 nucleotides: TGTGCCAGCAAAGGAGGGGGATACGAGCAGTACTTC. This sequence encodes CASKGGGYEQYF.

The chain combines TRBV27 with TRBJ2-7; 8 bases are shared with TRBD1. This CDR3 region has 14 residues. Trimming removed 3 bases from V and 5 bases from J; junction bases left unmatched: 6. Germline V CDR1 and CDR2: MNHEY, SMNVEV (reference sequence). The CDR3 loop reads CASSLTGEYHEQYF. CDR3 coding DNA: TGTGCCAGCAGTTTGACAGGGGAGTACCACGAGCAGTACTTC.

The gene calls are TRBV6-5 and TRBJ1-6, with TRBD1 matching 7 bases. V shed 3 bases, J shed 10 bases, and the junction held 12 bases outside the gene matches. This CDR3 comprises 16 residues. From germline, CDR1 is MNHEY and CDR2 SVGAGI. This CDR3 reads CASSYGRGRVYSPLHF. CDR3 DNA: TGTGCCAGCAGTTATGGGAGGGGGCGAGTCTACTCACCCCTCCACTTT.

Only one count was recorded for this clone. The CDR3 protein is CASGGGEETQYF. In nucleotides, the CDR3 is TGTGCCAGCGGGGGGGGTGAAGAGACCCAGTACTTC. The chain links TRBV6-5 to TRBJ2-5; 7 positions match TRBD2. The ends lost 8 bases at V and 3 bases at J; junction bases unmatched: 3. Germline CDR1 MNHEY, CDR2 SVGAGI. The CDR3 totals 12 residues.

The chain carries TRBV5-4 and TRBJ1-1; 8 nucleotides line up with TRBD1. Germline values: CDR1 SGHNT, CDR2 YYREEE (reference sequence). The CDR3 covers 16 residues. Germline trimming cut 4 bases from V and 1 base from J; bases unmatched to any gene: 9. The CDR3 here is CASSTGTGGGNTEAFF. CDR3 bases: TGTGCCAGCAGCACTGGGACAGGTGGAGGGAACACTGAAGCTTTCTTT.

The chain has TRBV3-1 (or the pseudogene TRBV3-2) and TRBJ1-1, with a weak D call TRBD1 (5 bases). Germline CDR1 LGHDT, CDR2 YNNKEL (reference sequence). Trimming took 4 bases from V and 10 from J, leaving 19 bases between them. The CDR3 runs 14 residues. Here the CDR3 reads CASSLQGYNRAAFF. The CDR3 DNA sequence: TGTGCCAGCAGCCTTCAGGGTTACAATCGCGCAGCTTTCTTT.

The J gene is TRBJ2-2, the V gene TRBV7-3, with D possibly TRBD2 on 6 matching bases. Trimming removed 2 bases from V and 6 bases from J, with 10 bases in between. This CDR3 is 14 amino acids long. Germline CDR1 and CDR2: SGHTA and FQGTGA. Written as DNA, the CDR3 is TGTGCCAGCAGCTTATGGAGGGAGTCCGGGGAGCTGTTTTTT. Its protein product is CASSLWRESGELFF.

This chain links TRBV19 with TRBJ1-3; weak D call: TRBD1 (6 bases). The CDR3 covers 16 residues. Trimming pared 7 bases from V and 0 bases from J, leaving 16 bases between. Germline CDR1 and CDR2: LNHDA and SQIVND (reference sequence). The CDR3 here is CASTLRTEGSGNTIYF. The CDR3 bases are TGTGCCAGTACCCTACGGACAGAAGGCTCTGGAAACACCATATATTTT.

The chain is built from TRBV14 and TRBJ2-7; 9 bases fit TRBD1. CDR3 size: 13 residues. CDR1 and CDR2 from the germline V gene are SGHDN and FVKESK. After removal of 8 bases from V and 5 bases from J, the junction contained 7 bases not matched to a gene. CDR3 DNA sequence: TGTGCCAGCGGCTCGACAGGGGGAAACGAGCAGTACTTC. Protein product: CASGSTGGNEQYF.

V and J are TRBV11-2 and TRBJ2-7; D assignment may be TRBD1 or TRBD2 (5 bases each). V gave up 5 bases and J gave up 5 bases, with 19 bases separating them. The germline CDR1 and CDR2 sequences are SGHAT and FQNNGV. This CDR3 contains 15 residues. Here the CDR3 reads CASSPTGTKVDEQYF. CDR3 DNA: TGTGCCAGCAGCCCAACCGGGACCAAAGTCGACGAGCAGTACTTC. Combining the CDR3 with reference TRBV11-2 and TRBJ2-7 gives the whole variable domain EAGVAQSPRYKIIEKRQSVAFWCNPISGHATLYWYQQILGQGPKLLIQFQNNGVVDDSQLPKDRFSAERLKGVDSTLKIQPAKLEDSAVYLCASSPTGTKVDEQYFGPGTRLTVT.

This sequence joins TRBV19 and TRBJ2-1; D might be TRBD1 or TRBD2, each matching 5 bases. CDR1 and CDR2 from the germline V gene are LNHDA and SQIVND (reference sequence). This CDR3 comprises 15 residues. V lost 6 bases and J 0 bases, leaving 12 bases between the germline ends. The CDR3 sequence is CASRRDASSYNEQFF. The CDR3 nucleotides are TGTGCCAGTAGGAGGGACGCCAGCTCCTACAATGAGCAGTTCTTC.

The chain is built from TRBV5-4 and TRBJ1-2, with a weak D call TRBD1 (6 bases). Trimming left V 5 bases short and J 4 bases short, with 12 bases between. This CDR3 comprises 13 residues. Germline CDR1 and CDR2: SGHNT and YYREEE (reference sequence). CDR3 protein: CASSPGAGYGYTF. In DNA, the CDR3 is TGTGCCAGCAGTCCAGGGGCGGGCTATGGCTACACCTTC.

The genes are TRBV5-1 and TRBJ2-2, with D perhaps TRBD1 (6 bases). CDR1 and CDR2 (germline): SGHRS, YFSETQ. V was trimmed by 0 bases and J by 4 bases, leaving 10 bases between them. The CDR3 has 15 amino acids. This chain's CDR3 is CASSLGGRGTGELFF. The DNA of the CDR3 is TGCGCCAGCAGCTTGGGGGGGCGTGGCACCGGGGAGCTGTTTTTT.

The CDR3 region is CASSQDLEGANEQFF. In DNA form, the CDR3 reads TGCGCCAGCAGCCAAGATTTGGAGGGGGCGAATGAGCAGTTCTTC. V gene TRBV4-1 combines with J gene TRBJ2-1, with D tentatively TRBD1 (7 bases). This CDR3 comprises 15 residues. The germline V gene has CDR1 MGHRA and CDR2 YSYEKL. V was shortened by 0 bases and J by 7 bases, with 13 bases between the two germline ends.

This chain joins TRBV27 and TRBJ1-1; D unresolved. V gave up 3 bases and J gave up 1 base, with 21 bases separating them. Germline loops: CDR1 MNHEY, CDR2 SMNVEV (reference sequence). The CDR3 runs to 18 residues. CDR3 in amino acids: CASSFFLSGRERNTEAFF. As DNA, the CDR3 is TGTGCCAGCAGTTTCTTTCTGTCAGGTAGAGAGAGGAACACTGAAGCTTTCTTT.

The chain couples TRBV5-4 to TRBJ2-1; tentative D call: TRBD2 (6 bases). Per germline, CDR1 SGHNT and CDR2 YYREEE (reference sequence). The CDR3 covers 16 residues. Trimming removed 4 bases at V and 6 bases at J, with 20 bases between. The CDR3 sequence is CASSPNAPEGGNEQFF. CDR3 DNA sequence: TGTGCCAGCAGCCCAAATGCCCCGGAGGGTGGCAATGAGCAGTTCTTC.

The rearrangement uses TRBV21-1 and TRBJ1-5. TRBV21-1 is marked as a pseudogene. There are 14 residues in the CDR3. In DNA form, the CDR3 reads TGTGCCACCTCAGCGGGAGATCACAATCAGCCCCAGCATTTT. Translated: CATSAGDHNQPQHF.

The chain couples TRBV12-3 or TRBV12-4 to TRBJ2-5; no definite D call. The CDR3 runs to 12 residues. V was shortened by 8 bases and J by 2 bases, with 9 bases between the two germline ends. This CDR3 is CASRTQQETQYF. The CDR3 nucleotides read TGTGCCAGCCGTACACAGCAAGAGACCCAGTACTTC.

This clone came up once. This rearrangement joins TRBV11-2 to TRBJ2-7, with TRBD2 matching 10 bases. In germline, CDR1 is SGHAT, CDR2 FQNNGV. CDR3 size: 14 residues. Trimming removed 1 base from V and 4 bases from J; junction bases left unmatched: 1. The CDR3 loop reads CASSLALAGYEQYF. CDR3 sequence (DNA): TGTGCCAGCAGCTTAGCACTAGCGGGGTACGAGCAGTACTTC.

The genes are TRBV28 and TRBJ1-5, with 7 bases identical to TRBD1. Trimming took 6 bases from V and 2 from J; bases not matched to a gene: 10. CDR1 MDHEN and CDR2 SYDVKM come from the germline V gene. This CDR3 region has 16 residues. This CDR3 reads CASSPQQGNGNQPQHF. The CDR3 region has the DNA TGTGCCAGCAGCCCGCAACAGGGGAACGGCAATCAGCCCCAGCATTTT.

This chain connects TRBV30 to TRBJ2-2; no clear D. The CDR3 consists of 12 residues. The germline CDR1 and CDR2 sequences are GTSNPN and SVGIG (reference sequence). The V end was cut by 7 bases, the J end by 6 bases, with 12 bases between. The CDR3 protein is CAYTNNPGELFF. The CDR3 bases are TGTGCCTACACAAACAACCCCGGGGAGCTGTTTTTT.

On this clone itself: Other DNA sequences from this sample encode an identical CDR3 as well. The rearrangement joins TRBV9 to TRBJ1-5, with a tentative D call TRBD1 (5 bases). Trimming removed 3 bases from V and 3 bases from J, with 13 bases in between. CDR3 length equals 15 residues. Germline V gene sequence: CDR1 SGDLS, CDR2 YYNGEE. DNA for the CDR3: TGTGCCAGCAGCGATACGGGGGACCCCAATCAGCCCCAGCATTTT. Translating it yields CASSDTGDPNQPQHF.

V gene TRBV7-2 combines with J gene TRBJ2-7; D gene unclear. Germline V CDR1 and CDR2: SGHTA, FQGNSA. Between the trimmed V and J ends, which lost 1 base and 2 bases, there was a span of 9 bases. The CDR3 runs to 14 residues. The CDR3 reads CASSLGLATYEQYF. The CDR3 nucleotides read TGTGCCAGCAGCTTAGGGCTCGCTACCTACGAGCAGTACTTC.

The chain couples TRBV9 to TRBJ2-3, with 8 bases aligning to TRBD2. In germline, CDR1 is SGDLS, CDR2 YYNGEE. The CDR3 loop spans 15 amino acids. J was trimmed by 2 bases and V by 4 bases; bases with no gene match: 6. CDR3 amino acids: CASSLLADDTDTQYF. For the CDR3, the DNA is TGTGCCAGCAGCTTACTAGCGGATGACACAGATACGCAGTATTTT.

The J gene is TRBJ2-7, the V gene TRBV4-2; D remains ambiguous. V lost 1 base and J 6 bases, leaving 10 bases between the germline ends. The CDR3 spans 13 residues. In germline, CDR1 is LGHNA, CDR2 YNFKEQ. CDR3 sequence: CASSQVVGPEQYF. Written as DNA, the CDR3 is TGTGCCAGCAGCCAAGTGGTGGGTCCCGAGCAGTACTTC.

This clone was recorded once. CDR3 in DNA: TGTGCCAGCAGTTTTGGAGGGGTTCAGGGCGAGCAGTACTTC. Translating gives CASSFGGVQGEQYF. This chain connects TRBV28 to TRBJ2-7, with TRBD2 as a possible D gene (6 bases). Germline V gives CDR1 MDHEN, CDR2 SYDVKM. The CDR3 contains 14 residues. V was trimmed by 3 bases and J by 6 bases, leaving 15 bases between them.